A selection of T cell receptor beta chains follows, all from one sample in a study of T-cell reconstitution after alpha-beta-depleted transplantation in children. TCRdb used MiXCR to reprocess the PCR reads, holding one entry per CDR3 protein. Counted here are some 640,000 distinct CDR3 sequences, approximately 16% occurring once; the ten biggest clones make up under 1.2%. This sample comprised PBMCs from the stem cell graft donor, obtained from the stem cell graft. These receptors all come from a human donor who donated a stem cell graft to a child with acute myeloid leukemia. Both conserved end residues are part of each CDR3. Fields, in order: V gene, clone size, D gene, J gene, CDR3 DNA, CDR3 protein. The D gene is left open where the match is weak. Expanded clones are given a class, and other clones once, few, many or no size at all.

>TRBV29-1|.|.|TRBJ2-1
TGCAGCGTCCTCGAGGGCCCCCAAGGAGTTGAGCAGTTCTTC
CSVLEGPQGVEQFF
>TRBV29-1|few|.|TRBJ1-1
TGCAGCGTTGAAGAGCGAGGGAACACTGAAGCTTTCTTT
CSVEERGNTEAFF
>TRBV7-2|few|.|TRBJ2-7
TGTGCCAGCAGCTTAGATGGAGGCGCCTACGAGCAGTACTTC
CASSLDGGAYEQYF
>TRBV12-3/TRBV12-4|many|.|TRBJ1-5
TGTGCCAGCAGTACAGGGTACCAGCCCCAGCATTTT
CASSTGYQPQHF
>TRBV18|few|.|TRBJ1-2
TGTGCCAGCTCCCTCCGGGACACGAATGGCTACACCTTC
CASSLRDTNGYTF
>TRBV5-1|many|.|TRBJ2-1
TGCGCCAGCAGCTCCCAACCGACAGTCGACTGGTACAATGAGCAGTTCTTC
CASSSQPTVDWYNEQFF
>TRBV29-1|many|TRBD1|TRBJ1-2
TGCAGCGTTGGGACAGGGGATGGCTACACCTTC
CSVGTGDGYTF
>TRBV10-3|many|.|TRBJ2-7
TGTGCCATCAAAAACGACAGGAATTACGAGCAGTACTTC
CAIKNDRNYEQYF
>TRBV5-1|.|.|TRBJ2-5
TGCGCCAGCAGCTTGGTAACGAACGGAGAGACCCAGTACTTC
CASSLVTNGETQYF
>TRBV5-1|many|.|TRBJ2-3
TGTGCCAGCAGCTTAGAACGGGGCACAGATACGCAGTATTTT
CASSLERGTDTQYF
>TRBV6-1|many|TRBD1|TRBJ1-1
TGTGCCAGCCGAACTTACAGGGGAGCTGAAGCTTTCTTT
CASRTYRGAEAFF
>TRBV20-1|.|TRBD2|TRBJ2-3
TGCTGTGCTAGTGCCCGACTAGCGGGGGCCATTACAGATACGCGGTATTTT
CCASARLAGAITDTRYF
>TRBV7-2|few|.|TRBJ1-6
TGTGCCAGCAGCGAAGCAAGGAGCTCCTATAATTCACCCCTCCACTTT
CASSEARSSYNSPLHF
>TRBV20-1|many|.|TRBJ1-2
TGCAGTGCTCTCCGGGTCCTTAATAACTATGGCTACACCTTC
CSALRVLNNYGYTF
>TRBV7-6|.|.|TRBJ2-6
TGTGCCAGCAGCCAACCCCGAGCATCTGGGGCCAACGTCCTGACTTTC
CASSQPRASGANVLTF
>TRBV5-5|few|TRBD1|TRBJ1-1
TGTGCCAGCAGCACAACCGGGACAGAAGACACTGAAGCTTTCTTT
CASSTTGTEDTEAFF
>TRBV6-5|many|.|TRBJ1-1
TGTGCCAGCAGTTACTCCAACAGAGGTACCACTGAAGCTTTCTTT
CASSYSNRGTTEAFF
>TRBV11-2|few|TRBD2|TRBJ2-1
TGTGCCAGCAACCGGGGGGGGGGTTACAATGAGCAGTTCTTC
CASNRGGGYNEQFF
>TRBV7-2|many|.|TRBJ2-3
TGTGCCAGCAGGACAGCCGCCCCCACAGATACGCAGTATTTT
CASRTAAPTDTQYF
>TRBV5-5|few|.|TRBJ1-1
TGTGCCAGCAGACATGACGGAAGAAACACTGAAGCTTTCTTT
CASRHDGRNTEAFF
>TRBV7-2|.|TRBD1|TRBJ2-7
TGTGCCAGCAGCTCACAGGGGGGAACCTACGAGCAGTACTTC
CASSSQGGTYEQYF
>TRBV12-3/TRBV12-4|.|.|TRBJ2-5
TGTGCCAGCAGTTTAGGCCCCGGGGGCAGAGAGACCCAGTACTTC
CASSLGPGGRETQYF
>TRBV24-1|few|.|TRBJ2-3
TGTGCCACCAGCGGTGGGACACCGGGAAGCACAGATACGCAGTATTTT
CATSGGTPGSTDTQYF
>TRBV6-5|.|.|TRBJ2-2
TGTGCCAGCAGTTACGAAGGGGGGGTGAGGTCCGGGGAGCTGTTTTTT
CASSYEGGVRSGELFF
>TRBV7-2|few|TRBD2|TRBJ2-7
TGTGCCAGCAGCTTCCAGCGGGGGTTACCCTACGAGCAGTACTTC
CASSFQRGLPYEQYF
>TRBV5-6|.|TRBD2|TRBJ2-2
TGTGCCAGCAGCCCCGTCTGGGCGGGGGACACCGGGGAGCTGTTTTTT
CASSPVWAGDTGELFF
>TRBV20-1|many|.|TRBJ1-5
TGCAGTGCGAGGGAGGGGGGCGGTCAGCCCCAGCATTTT
CSAREGGGQPQHF
>TRBV28|.|TRBD1|TRBJ1-5
TGTGCCAGCAGGGGAACAGGGGGGCTTCAGCCCCAGCATTTT
CASRGTGGLQPQHF
>TRBV20-1|.|.|TRBJ1-6
TGCAGTGCCCCCACACAAGCGGGTTCACCCCTCCACTTT
CSAPTQAGSPLHF
>TRBV6-5|many|.|TRBJ1-5
TGTGCCAGCGGGGGGGAGGTAAGCAATCAGCCCCAGCATTTT
CASGGEVSNQPQHF
>TRBV20-1|many|TRBD2|TRBJ2-3
TGCAGTGCTAGAGTTCTAGCGGGGAGCACAGATACGCAGTATTTT
CSARVLAGSTDTQYF
>TRBV12-3/TRBV12-4|.|TRBD1|TRBJ2-3
TGTGCCAGCATCATAGGGGTAGCAGGGGGAAAAGATACGCAGTATTTT
CASIIGVAGGKDTQYF
>TRBV20-1|many|.|TRBJ1-5
TGCAGTGCTAGTGGGGGGCCCGTTCGGGTAAATCAGCCCCAGCATTTT
CSASGGPVRVNQPQHF
>TRBV12-3/TRBV12-4|.|.|TRBJ1-2
TGTGCCAGCAGTTCTCTCAGGCCGCACTATGGCTACACCTTC
CASSSLRPHYGYTF
>TRBV7-2|many|TRBD1|TRBJ2-1
TGTGCCAGCAGCCCCACAGGGGATGAGCAGTTCTTC
CASSPTGDEQFF
>TRBV6-2/TRBV6-3|.|.|TRBJ2-5
TGTGCCAGCAGTCCCATGGCTAGCGCCCAGCAAGAGACCCAGTACTTC
CASSPMASAQQETQYF
>TRBV30|.|TRBD2|TRBJ2-1
TGTGCCTGGAGTGTAGCGGGGTGGCAGGCCCGAGCGGTCTTC
CAWSVAGWQARAVF
>TRBV20-1|.|.|TRBJ1-2
TGCAGTGCTAGAGATTCCAGGGTCTATGGCTACACCTTC
CSARDSRVYGYTF
>TRBV20-1|many|.|TRBJ1-2
TGCAGTGCCCACAGCTCATATGGCTACACCTTC
CSAHSSYGYTF
>TRBV29-1|many|.|TRBJ2-5
TGCAGCGTTGAAGGCCGTAGGGGACACCAAGAGACCCAGTACTTC
CSVEGRRGHQETQYF
>TRBV7-2|few|TRBD1|TRBJ2-2
TGTGCCAGCAGCCCACGGACAGGGTCGGCCGGGGAGCTGTTTTTT
CASSPRTGSAGELFF
>TRBV18|.|.|TRBJ1-1
TGTGCCAGCTCTCCGGGACGGTTTATCACTGAAGCTTTCTTT
CASSPGRFITEAFF
>TRBV20-1|many|.|TRBJ1-4
TGCAGTGCTAGAGATTTAGTCGCAGAGATTAATGAAAAACTGTTTTTT
CSARDLVAEINEKLFF
>TRBV29-1|many|.|TRBJ1-2
TGCAGCGTTGAAGGGGGGTTGGGTGGGGATGGCTATGGCTACACCTTC
CSVEGGLGGDGYGYTF
>TRBV20-1|many|.|TRBJ2-1
TGCAGTGTCCTGGACCGTTCTCACAATGAGCAGTTCTTC
CSVLDRSHNEQFF
>TRBV20-1|few|.|TRBJ2-3
TGCAGTGCTAGATCCGAGGACTATACCAAAGATACGCAGTATTTT
CSARSEDYTKDTQYF